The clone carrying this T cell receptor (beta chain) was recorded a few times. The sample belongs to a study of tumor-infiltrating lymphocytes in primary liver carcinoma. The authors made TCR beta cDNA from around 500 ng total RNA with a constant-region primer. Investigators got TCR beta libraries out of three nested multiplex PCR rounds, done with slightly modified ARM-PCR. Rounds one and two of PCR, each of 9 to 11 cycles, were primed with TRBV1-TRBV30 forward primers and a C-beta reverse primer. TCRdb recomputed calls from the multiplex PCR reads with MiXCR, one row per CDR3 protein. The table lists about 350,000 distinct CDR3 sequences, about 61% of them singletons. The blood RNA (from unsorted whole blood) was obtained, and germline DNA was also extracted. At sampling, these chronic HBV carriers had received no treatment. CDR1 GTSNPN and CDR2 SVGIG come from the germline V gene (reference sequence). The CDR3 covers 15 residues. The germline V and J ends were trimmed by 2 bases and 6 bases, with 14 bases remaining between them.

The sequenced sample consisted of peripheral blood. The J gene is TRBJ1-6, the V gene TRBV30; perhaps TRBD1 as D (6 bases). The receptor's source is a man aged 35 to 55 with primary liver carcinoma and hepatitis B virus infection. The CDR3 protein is CAWSLGDRSNSPLHF. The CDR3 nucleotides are TGTGCCTGGAGTCTGGGTGACAGGAGTAATTCACCCCTCCACTTT.